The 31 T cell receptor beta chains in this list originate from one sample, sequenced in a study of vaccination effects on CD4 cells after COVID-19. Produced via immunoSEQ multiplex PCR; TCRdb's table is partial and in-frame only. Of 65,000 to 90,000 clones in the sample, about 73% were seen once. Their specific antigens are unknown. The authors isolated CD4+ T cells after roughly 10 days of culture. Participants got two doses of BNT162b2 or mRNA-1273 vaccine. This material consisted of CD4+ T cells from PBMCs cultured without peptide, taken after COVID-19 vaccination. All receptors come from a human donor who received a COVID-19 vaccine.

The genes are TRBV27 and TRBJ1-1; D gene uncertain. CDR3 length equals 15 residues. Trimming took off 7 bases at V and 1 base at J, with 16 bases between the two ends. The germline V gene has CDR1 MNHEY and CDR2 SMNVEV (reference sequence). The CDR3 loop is CASMPGGRPNTEAFF. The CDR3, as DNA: TGTGCCAGCATGCCCGGTGGCCGGCCGAACACTGAAGCTTTCTTT.

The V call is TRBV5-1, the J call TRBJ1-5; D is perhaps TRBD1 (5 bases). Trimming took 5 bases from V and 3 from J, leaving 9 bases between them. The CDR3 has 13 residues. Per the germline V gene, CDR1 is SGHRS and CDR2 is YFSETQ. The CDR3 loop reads CASREGNNQPQHF. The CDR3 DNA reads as TGCGCCAGCAGAGAGGGGAACAATCAGCCCCAGCATTTT. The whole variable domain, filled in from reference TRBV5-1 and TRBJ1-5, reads KAGVTQTPRYLIKTRGQQVTLSCSPISGHRSVSWYQQTPGQGLQFLFEYFSETQRNKGNFPGRFSGRQFSNSRSEMNVSTLELGDSALYLCASREGNNQPQHFGDGTRLSIL.

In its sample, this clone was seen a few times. The CDR3 nucleotides are TGTGCCAGCAGCTTGTCAGGGGCGGCTTTCTTT. Encoded protein: CASSLSGAAFF. This chain joins TRBV5-4 and TRBJ1-1, with a tentative D call TRBD1 (6 bases). The CDR3 sequence is 11 residues long. The germline gives CDR1 SGHNT, CDR2 YYREEE (reference sequence). V lost 1 base to trimming and J lost 11 bases, with 9 bases between them.

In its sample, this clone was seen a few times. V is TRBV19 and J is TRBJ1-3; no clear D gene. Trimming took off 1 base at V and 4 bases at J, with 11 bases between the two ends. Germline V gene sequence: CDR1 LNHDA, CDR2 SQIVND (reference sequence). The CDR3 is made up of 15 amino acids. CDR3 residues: CASSIGHLVGNTIYF. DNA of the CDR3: TGTGCCAGTAGTATAGGACACCTCGTGGGAAACACCATATATTTT. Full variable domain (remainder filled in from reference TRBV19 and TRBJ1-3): DGGITQSPKYLFRKEGQNVTLSCEQNLNHDAMYWYRQDPGQGLRLIYYSQIVNDFQKGDIAEGYSVSREKKESFPLTVTSAQKNPTAFYLCASSIGHLVGNTIYFGEGSWLTVV.

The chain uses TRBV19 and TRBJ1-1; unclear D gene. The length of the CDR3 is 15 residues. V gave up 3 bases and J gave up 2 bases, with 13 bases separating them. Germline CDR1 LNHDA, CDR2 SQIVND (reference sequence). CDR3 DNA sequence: TGTGCCAGTAGTATGAGAAGGGTTGGTAACACTGAAGCTTTCTTT. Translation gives CASSMRRVGNTEAFF.

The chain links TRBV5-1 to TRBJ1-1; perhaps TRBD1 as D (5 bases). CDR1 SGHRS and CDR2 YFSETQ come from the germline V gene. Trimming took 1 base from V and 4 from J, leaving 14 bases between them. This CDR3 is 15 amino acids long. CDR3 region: CASSLRVAGSTEAFF. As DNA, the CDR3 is TGCGCCAGCAGCTTGAGGGTAGCAGGGAGCACTGAAGCTTTCTTT. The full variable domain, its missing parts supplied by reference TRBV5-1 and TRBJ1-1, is KAGVTQTPRYLIKTRGQQVTLSCSPISGHRSVSWYQQTPGQGLQFLFEYFSETQRNKGNFPGRFSGRQFSNSRSEMNVSTLELGDSALYLCASSLRVAGSTEAFFGQGTRLTVV.

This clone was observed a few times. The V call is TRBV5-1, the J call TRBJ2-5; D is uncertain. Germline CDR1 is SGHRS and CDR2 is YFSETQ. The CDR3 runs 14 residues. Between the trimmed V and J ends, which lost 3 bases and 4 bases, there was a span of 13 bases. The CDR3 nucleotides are TGCGCCAGCAGCTCAGGACCCGTGGGAGAGACCCAGTACTTC. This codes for CASSSGPVGETQYF. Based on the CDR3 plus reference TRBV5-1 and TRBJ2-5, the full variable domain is KAGVTQTPRYLIKTRGQQVTLSCSPISGHRSVSWYQQTPGQGLQFLFEYFSETQRNKGNFPGRFSGRQFSNSRSEMNVSTLELGDSALYLCASSSGPVGETQYFGPGTRLLVL.

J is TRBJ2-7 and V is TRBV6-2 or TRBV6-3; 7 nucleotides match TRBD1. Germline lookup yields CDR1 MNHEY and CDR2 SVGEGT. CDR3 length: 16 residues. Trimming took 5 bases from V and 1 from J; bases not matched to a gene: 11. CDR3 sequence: CASSTPGQRLSYEQYV. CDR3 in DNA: TGTGCCAGCAGTACCCCGGGACAGCGGTTGTCCTACGAGCAGTACGTC.

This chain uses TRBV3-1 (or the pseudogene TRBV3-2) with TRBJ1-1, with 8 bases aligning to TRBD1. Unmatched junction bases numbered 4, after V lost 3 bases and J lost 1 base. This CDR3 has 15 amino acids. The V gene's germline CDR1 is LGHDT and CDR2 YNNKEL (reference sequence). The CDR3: CASSQAGTGNTEAFF. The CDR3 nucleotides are TGTGCCAGCAGCCAGGCCGGGACAGGGAACACTGAAGCTTTCTTT.

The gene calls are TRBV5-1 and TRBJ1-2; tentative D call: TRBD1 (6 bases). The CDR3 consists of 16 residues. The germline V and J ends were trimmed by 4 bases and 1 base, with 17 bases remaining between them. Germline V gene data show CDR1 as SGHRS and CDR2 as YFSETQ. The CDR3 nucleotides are TGCGCCAGCAGCCCGGAAGGGGGTCCCCGTAACTATGGCTACACCTTC. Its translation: CASSPEGGPRNYGYTF.

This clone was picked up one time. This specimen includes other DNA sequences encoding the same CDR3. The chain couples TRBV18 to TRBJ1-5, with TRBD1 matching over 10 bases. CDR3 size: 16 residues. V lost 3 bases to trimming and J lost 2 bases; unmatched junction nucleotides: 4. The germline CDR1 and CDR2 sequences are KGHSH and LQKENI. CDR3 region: CASSPTGQGGNQPQHF. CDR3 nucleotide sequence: TGTGCCAGCTCACCGACAGGACAGGGGGGCAATCAGCCCCAGCATTTT. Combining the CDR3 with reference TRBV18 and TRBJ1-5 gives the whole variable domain NAGVMQNPRHLVRRRGQEARLRCSPMKGHSHVYWYRQLPEEGLKFMVYLQKENIIDESGMPKERFSAEFPKEGPSILRIQQVVRGDSAAYFCASSPTGQGGNQPQHFGDGTRLSIL.

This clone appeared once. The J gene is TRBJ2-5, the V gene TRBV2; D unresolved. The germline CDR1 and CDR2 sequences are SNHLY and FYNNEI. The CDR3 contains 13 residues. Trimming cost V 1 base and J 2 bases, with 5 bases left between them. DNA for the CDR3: TGTGCCAGCAGTGAAGGACATCAAGAGACCCAGTACTTC. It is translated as CASSEGHQETQYF.

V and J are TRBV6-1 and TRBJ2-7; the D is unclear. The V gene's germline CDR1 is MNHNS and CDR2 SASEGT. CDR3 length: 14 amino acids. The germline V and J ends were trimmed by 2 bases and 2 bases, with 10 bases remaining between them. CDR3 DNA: TGTGCCAGCAGTGAAACCTTCTTCCCCTACGAGCAGTACGTC. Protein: CASSETFFPYEQYV.

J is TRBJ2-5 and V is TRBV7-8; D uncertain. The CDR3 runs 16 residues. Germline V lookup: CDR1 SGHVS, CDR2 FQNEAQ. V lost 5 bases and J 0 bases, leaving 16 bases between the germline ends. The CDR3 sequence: CASSHPRPSNQETQYF. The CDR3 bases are TGTGCCAGCAGCCATCCGAGACCCTCTAACCAAGAGACCCAGTACTTC.

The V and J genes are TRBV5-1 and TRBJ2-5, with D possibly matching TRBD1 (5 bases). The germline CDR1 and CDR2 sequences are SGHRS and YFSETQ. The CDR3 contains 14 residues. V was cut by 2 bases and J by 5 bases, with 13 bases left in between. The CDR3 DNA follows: TGCGCCAGCAGCTTTGGGGCCTCAGGCGAGACCCAGTACTTC. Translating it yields CASSFGASGETQYF.

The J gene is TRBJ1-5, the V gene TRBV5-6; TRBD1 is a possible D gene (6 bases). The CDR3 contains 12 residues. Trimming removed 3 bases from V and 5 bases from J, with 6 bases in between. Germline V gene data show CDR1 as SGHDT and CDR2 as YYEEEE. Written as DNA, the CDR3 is TGTGCCAGCAGCTACAGGGATCAGCCCCAGCATTTT. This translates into CASSYRDQPQHF.

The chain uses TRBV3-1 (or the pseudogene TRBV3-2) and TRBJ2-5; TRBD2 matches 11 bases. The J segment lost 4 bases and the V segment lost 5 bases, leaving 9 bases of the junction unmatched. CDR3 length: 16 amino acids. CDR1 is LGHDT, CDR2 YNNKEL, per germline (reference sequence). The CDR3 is CASSMGLAAMLETQYF. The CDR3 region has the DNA TGTGCCAGCAGCATGGGACTAGCGGCAATGTTAGAGACCCAGTACTTC.

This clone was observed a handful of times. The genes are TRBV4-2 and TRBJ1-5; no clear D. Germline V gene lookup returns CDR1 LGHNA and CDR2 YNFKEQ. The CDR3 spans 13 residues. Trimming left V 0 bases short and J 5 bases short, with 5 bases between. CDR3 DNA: TGTGCCAGCAGCCAAGAAGGTTATCAGCCCCAGCATTTT. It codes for CASSQEGYQPQHF.

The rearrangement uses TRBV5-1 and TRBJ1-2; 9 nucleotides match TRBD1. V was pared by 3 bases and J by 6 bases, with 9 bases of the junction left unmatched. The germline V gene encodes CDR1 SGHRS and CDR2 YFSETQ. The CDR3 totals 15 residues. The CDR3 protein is CASSSDGQGYDGYTF. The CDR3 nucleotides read TGCGCCAGCAGCTCGGACGGACAGGGGTACGATGGCTACACCTTC.

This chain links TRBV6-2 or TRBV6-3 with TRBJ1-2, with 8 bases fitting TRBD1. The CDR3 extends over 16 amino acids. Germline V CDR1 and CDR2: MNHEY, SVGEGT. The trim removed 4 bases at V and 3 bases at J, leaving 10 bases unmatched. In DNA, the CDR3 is TGTGCCAGCAGTTTACCCCCGGGACAGGAATACTATGGCTACACCTTC. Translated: CASSLPPGQEYYGYTF.

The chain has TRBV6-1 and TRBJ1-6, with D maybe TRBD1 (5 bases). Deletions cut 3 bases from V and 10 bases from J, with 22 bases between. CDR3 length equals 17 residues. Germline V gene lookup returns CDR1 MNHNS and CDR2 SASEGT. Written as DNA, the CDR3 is TGTGCCAGCAGTGACCCAAGGGGCCCTCTGGCTGGGTCACCCCTCCACTTT. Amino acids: CASSDPRGPLAGSPLHF.

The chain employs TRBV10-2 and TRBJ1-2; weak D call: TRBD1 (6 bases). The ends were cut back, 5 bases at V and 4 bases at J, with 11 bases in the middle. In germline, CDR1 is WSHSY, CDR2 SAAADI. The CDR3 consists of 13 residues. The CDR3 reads CASSRQAGYGYTF. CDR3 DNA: TGCGCCAGCAGTCGACAGGCTGGCTATGGCTACACCTTC.

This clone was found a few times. This CDR3 is CASRDPRGLTYEQYV. CDR3 bases: TGTGCCAGCAGGGATCCCAGGGGCCTCACCTACGAGCAGTACGTC. The rearrangement uses TRBV2 and TRBJ2-7; weak D call: TRBD1 (6 bases). The V end was cut by 6 bases, the J end by 2 bases, with 17 bases between. The CDR3 covers 15 residues. The V gene's germline CDR1 is SNHLY and CDR2 FYNNEI.

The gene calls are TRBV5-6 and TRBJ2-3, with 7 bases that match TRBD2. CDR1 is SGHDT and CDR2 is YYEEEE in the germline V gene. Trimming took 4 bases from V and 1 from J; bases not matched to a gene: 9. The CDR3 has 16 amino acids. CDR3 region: CASSRPLAGGTDTQYF. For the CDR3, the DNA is TGTGCCAGCAGCCGGCCGTTGGCGGGGGGCACAGATACGCAGTATTTT.

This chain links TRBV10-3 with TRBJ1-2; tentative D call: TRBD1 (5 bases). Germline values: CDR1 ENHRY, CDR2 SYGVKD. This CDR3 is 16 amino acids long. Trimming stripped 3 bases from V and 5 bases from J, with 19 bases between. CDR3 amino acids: CAISEGTAGAAYGYTF. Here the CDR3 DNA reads TGTGCCATCAGTGAAGGGACGGCAGGAGCAGCTTATGGCTACACCTTC.

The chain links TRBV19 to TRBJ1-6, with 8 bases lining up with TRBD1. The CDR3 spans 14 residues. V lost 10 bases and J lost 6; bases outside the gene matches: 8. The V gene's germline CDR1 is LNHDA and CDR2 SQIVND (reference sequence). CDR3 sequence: CATSGQGANSPLHF. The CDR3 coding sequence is TGTGCCACCTCAGGGCAGGGGGCTAATTCACCCCTCCACTTT. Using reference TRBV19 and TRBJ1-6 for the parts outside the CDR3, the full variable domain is DGGITQSPKYLFRKEGQNVTLSCEQNLNHDAMYWYRQDPGQGLRLIYYSQIVNDFQKGDIAEGYSVSREKKESFPLTVTSAQKNPTAFYLCATSGQGANSPLHFGNGTRLTVT.

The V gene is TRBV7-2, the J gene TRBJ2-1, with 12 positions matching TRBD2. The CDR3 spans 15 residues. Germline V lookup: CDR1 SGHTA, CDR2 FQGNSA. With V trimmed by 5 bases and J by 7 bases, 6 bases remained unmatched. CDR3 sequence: CASSRLAGGSNEQFF. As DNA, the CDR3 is TGTGCCAGCAGCCGCCTAGCGGGGGGGTCTAATGAGCAGTTCTTC.

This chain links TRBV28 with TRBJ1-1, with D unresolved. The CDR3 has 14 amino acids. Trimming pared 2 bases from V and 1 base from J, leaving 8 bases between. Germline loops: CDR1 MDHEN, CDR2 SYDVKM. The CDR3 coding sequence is TGTGCCAGCAGTTTAGGCAGACCGAACACTGAAGCTTTCTTT. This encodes CASSLGRPNTEAFF. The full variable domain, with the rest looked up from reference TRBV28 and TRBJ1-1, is DVKVTQSSRYLVKRTGEKVFLECVQDMDHENMFWYRQDPGLGLRLIYFSYDVKMKEKGDIPEGYSVSREKKERFSLILESASTNQTSMYLCASSLGRPNTEAFFGQGTRLTVV.

CDR3: CASSLDSGEENQPQHF. The CDR3 nucleotides read TGCGCCAGCAGCTTGGACTCCGGGGAGGAGAATCAGCCCCAGCATTTT. The chain has TRBV5-1 and TRBJ1-5; D call uncertain. This CDR3 has 16 residues. Germline CDR1 is SGHRS and CDR2 is YFSETQ. Trimming removed 0 bases from V and 4 bases from J, with 14 bases in between.

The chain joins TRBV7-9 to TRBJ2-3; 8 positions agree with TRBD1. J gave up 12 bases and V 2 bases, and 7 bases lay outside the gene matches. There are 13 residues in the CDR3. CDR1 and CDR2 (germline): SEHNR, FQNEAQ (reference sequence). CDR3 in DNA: TGTGCCAGCAGCTTACTAGGACAGGGACTTCAGTATTTT. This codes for CASSLLGQGLQYF.

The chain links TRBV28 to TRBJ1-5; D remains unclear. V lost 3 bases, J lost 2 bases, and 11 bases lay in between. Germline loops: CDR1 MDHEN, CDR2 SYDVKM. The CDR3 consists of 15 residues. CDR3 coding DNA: TGTGCCAGCAGTTTTTTACCGGAGGGCAATCAGCCCCAGCATTTT. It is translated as CASSFLPEGNQPQHF. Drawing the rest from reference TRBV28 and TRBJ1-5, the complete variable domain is DVKVTQSSRYLVKRTGEKVFLECVQDMDHENMFWYRQDPGLGLRLIYFSYDVKMKEKGDIPEGYSVSREKKERFSLILESASTNQTSMYLCASSFLPEGNQPQHFGDGTRLSIL.